One and the same sample provided the 2 T cell receptor beta chains below, sequenced in a study of technical replicates of blood from a handful of donors. The method was immunoSEQ multiplex PCR; TCRdb's version includes in-frame clones alone and lacks a portion of them. The sample carries around 92,000 clones, nearly 97% recorded once. Sample: T cells isolated from PBMCs. These receptors were obtained from a human donor in good health.

This chain links TRBV2 with TRBJ1-5, with D possibly being TRBD1 (5 bases). The V end was cut by 4 bases, the J end by 6 bases, with 16 bases between. The CDR3 loop spans 15 amino acids. Germline V lookup: CDR1 SNHLY, CDR2 FYNNEI. Here the CDR3 DNA reads TGTGCCAGCAGTGGCGGGACCGCGGGTAGTCAGCCCCAGCATTTT. Its translation: CASSGGTAGSQPQHF.

V usage is TRBV5-1 and J usage is TRBJ1-6; possibly TRBD1 for D (5 bases). Germline assignment: CDR1 SGHRS and CDR2 YFSETQ. V dropped 3 bases and J dropped 4 bases, with 17 bases sitting between them. The CDR3 consists of 17 residues. The CDR3 bases are TGCGCCAGCAGCTCCTTCTCACCGGGACTTTATAATTCACCCCTCCACTTT. Encoded protein: CASSSFSPGLYNSPLHF.